The present T cell receptor (beta chain) was sequenced within a study of radiotherapy plus CTLA-4 blockade in lung cancer. Sequencing used immunoSEQ multiplex PCR; TCRdb keeps in-frame clones, though not all of them. This sample yields tens of thousands of clones, of which around 76% are seen a single time; roughly 15% belongs to the top ten. This clone was found a few times. V lost 0 bases and J lost 6, with 8 bases in between. This CDR3 spans 14 amino acids. Per the germline V gene, CDR1 is KGHSH and CDR2 is LQKENI. This clonotype was obtained from a human donor with non-small cell lung cancer whose response to radiotherapy plus ipilimumab could not be evaluated. Some clones in this sample may be carry-over from other donors' samples. The V gene is TRBV18, the J gene TRBJ1-4, with D possibly matching TRBD1 (6 bases). Material: peripheral blood, obtained from a patient treated with radiotherapy plus ipilimumab. As DNA, the CDR3 is TGTGCCAGCTCACCACCGGGGGCACATGAAAAACTGTTTTTT. Translating gives CASSPPGAHEKLFF. Looking up the rest from reference TRBV18 and TRBJ1-4 gives the full variable domain: NAGVMQNPRHLVRRRGQEARLRCSPMKGHSHVYWYRQLPEEGLKFMVYLQKENIIDESGMPKERFSAEFPKEGPSILRIQQVVRGDSAAYFCASSPPGAHEKLFFGSGTQLSVL.